This T cell receptor beta chain was sequenced during a study of blood T cell repertoires in COVID-19. Study-level background: Samples came from the United States, Italy and Spain, spanning acute and convalescent COVID-19. T cells, B-cell-depleted T cells, or PBMCs provided the cDNA or gDNA that served as material.

This clone was detected only a few times. As originally analysed: The assay estimated nucleated cells by amplifying reference gene primers. Method: immunoSEQ multiplex PCR; TCRdb's copy keeps in-frame clones and lacks some. V and J calls and clone size are those listed in that table; D and trimming were worked out from the DNA. The data show 110,000 to 150,000 clones, more than 65% seen once. This CDR3 contains 13 residues. Per the germline V gene, CDR1 is MDHEN and CDR2 is SYDVKM. The V gene lost 6 bases and the J gene lost 3 bases, with 9 bases spanning the gap. The chain uses TRBV28 and TRBJ1-5; D not certain. Sequencing input: peripheral blood. The receptor was isolated from a man aged 55 to 69 with acute or convalescent COVID-19. CDR3 amino acids: CASSPLPNQPQHF. The CDR3 bases are TGTGCCAGCAGCCCTCTCCCCAATCAGCCCCAGCATTTT.